This record concerns one TCR beta chain sequence. There is no known antigen for this receptor. No qualities accompany the bases; no much larger clone lies one base away. At diagnosis, tumor, uninvolved tumor-adjacent lung and peripheral blood were collected and then preserved as a mix of FFPE and fresh-frozen material. Reading from cysteine to phenylalanine, the CDR3 counts 11 amino acids. Only the CDR3 region is kept as DNA, spanning 33 bases read in frame from base 1. Reading the germline V gene (reference sequence) gives CDR1 LNHDA and CDR2 SQIVND. At the junction V is shortened by 1 base and J by 14 bases, with 11 bases in between. The source of the sample is a study of T cells in localized non-small cell lung cancer (dated by TCRdb to the early 2020s). General notes on the study: Comparing tumors with uninvolved tumor-adjacent lungs, the study looked at the T cell repertoires of fewer than 250 patients with early-stage NSCLC. The cohort comprised some 220 treatment-naïve NSCLC patients with resected, localized lung tumors. The mean age of the NSCLC patients was roughly 63 years, with 130 or so men and nearly 110 women.

What the authors observed across the whole study: Because the study design was exploratory, TCR variables were selected using unadjusted p-values without false-discovery rate correction. Multi-region tumor sequencing was not performed, so intratumor heterogeneity could not be excluded. Longer overall survival was associated with higher T cell density in blood, whereas shorter survival was associated with higher clonality in adjacent lung. The highest T cell clonality was observed in uninvolved tumor-adjacent lung, where clonality exceeded that of tumor, suggesting that antigenic responses were more focused in uninvolved tumor-adjacent lung. Of the top 100 tumor clones, a median of 57 were detected in paired uninvolved adjacent lung; roughly 29 were also among that lung's top 100.

TCR beta CDR3 regions were sequenced from DNA using the immunoSEQ Assay. From the authors' description of their analysis: To compute T cell density, TCR beta template counts were normalized to usable DNA, which was estimated by amplifying housekeeping genes. Richness was estimated with the preseqR package, extrapolating to 400,000 templates for PBMC samples and 120,000 templates for tissue samples. Clonality was defined by subtracting Pielou's evenness from one. Differential abundance testing on productive amino-acid clonotypes, with a minimum total count of 5 and an alpha of 0.1, was used to identify tissue-enriched TCRs. The Jaccard Index and the Morisita Overlap Index were used to measure how much the repertoires overlapped between compartments. TCR beta CDR3s were clustered by GLIPH together with public tetramer-defined viral CDR3s, and at least three viral sequences plus V-gene enrichment were required for viral motifs. Drawn from immuneACCESS, this table holds only the in-frame rearrangements with V and J called that TCRdb kept. Clones are partly lost; checked studies trace under half to an unresolved V gene and leave the rest unexplained. V, J and clone size are those of that table, while D and trimming were read from the DNA. A total of 3,500 to 5,500 clones appear in this sample, more than 25% of them only once. Clones ranked in the top ten supply 4.6% of the sample.

This receptor was identified in a man aged 35-69 years with stage III squamous cell lung carcinoma. Sample: lung tumor tissue, taken before any cancer treatment. Here the chain combines TRBV19 and TRBJ1-2, with no D gene named confidently. At the DNA level, the sequence is TGTGCCAGTAGTATAGGAGGGTGGCGAACCTTC. Its amino acids are CASSIGGWRTF.